The 16 T cell receptor beta chains in this list originate from one sample, sequenced in a study of cytomegalovirus exposure and HLA in healthy donors. Amplification used 60 Vbeta primers and 13 Jbeta primers. The method was immunoSEQ multiplex PCR; TCRdb's version includes in-frame clones alone and lacks a portion of them. Of about 98,000 clones detected, about three quarters appear once; the ten largest clones hold 16%. Sequencing was done on a sample of PBMCs. The receptors were sampled from a man aged 55 to 69 in good health and CMV-seropositive.

This clone was seen only once. This CDR3 is CSVLPGTTDYYGYTF. The CDR3 DNA follows: TGCAGCGTCCTTCCCGGGACAACGGACTACTATGGCTACACCTTC. V is TRBV29-1 and J is TRBJ1-2; D may be TRBD1 (6 bases). CDR1 is SQVTM, CDR2 ANQGSEA, per germline. V was shortened by 6 bases and J by 3 bases, with 20 bases between the two germline ends. The CDR3 extends over 15 amino acids.

V and J are TRBV19 and TRBJ2-1; 11 nucleotides align to TRBD1. Germline CDR1 is LNHDA and CDR2 is SQIVND (reference sequence). This CDR3 contains 15 residues. J was trimmed by 6 bases and V by 0 bases; bases with no gene match: 1. The CDR3 sequence: CASSIEGTGGNEQFF. In DNA form, the CDR3 reads TGTGCCAGTAGTATAGAAGGGACAGGGGGCAATGAGCAGTTCTTC.

CDR3 sequence reads: CASSIQEYNEQFF. Written as DNA, the CDR3 is TGTGCCAGCAGCATACAGGAATACAATGAGCAGTTCTTC. The gene calls are TRBV7-3 and TRBJ2-1; weak D call: TRBD1 (5 bases). The germline V gene encodes CDR1 SGHTA and CDR2 FQGTGA. Deletions cut 5 bases from V and 4 bases from J, with 9 bases between. The CDR3 totals 13 residues.

V usage is TRBV7-9 and J usage is TRBJ2-7; 7 nucleotides align to TRBD2. Germline V gene sequence: CDR1 SEHNR, CDR2 FQNEAQ (reference sequence). V lost 8 bases, J lost 2 bases, and 9 bases stayed unmatched. The CDR3 contains 14 residues. DNA of the CDR3: TGTGCCAGCGCTTCTATGGGGACTACCTACGAGCAGTACTTC. Translating gives CASASMGTTYEQYF.

The rearrangement links TRBV27 to TRBJ1-2, with a weak D call TRBD1 (5 bases). Germline lookup yields CDR1 MNHEY and CDR2 SMNVEV (reference sequence). With 6 bases removed from V and 0 bases from J, the gap between germline ends came to 11 bases. CDR3 length: 14 residues. The CDR3 nucleotides read TGTGCCAGCAGGCCAGGGCTGGCTAACTATGGCTACACCTTC. This sequence encodes CASRPGLANYGYTF.

The gene calls are TRBV6-6 and TRBJ2-1; D not certain. Germline V CDR1 and CDR2: MNHNY, SVGAGI (reference sequence). This CDR3 region has 12 residues. V was shortened by 4 bases and J by 6 bases, with 7 bases between the two germline ends. CDR3 protein: CASSFSGNEQFF. Written as DNA, the CDR3 is TGTGCCAGCAGTTTCTCCGGCAATGAGCAGTTCTTC.

The rearrangement joins TRBV30 to TRBJ1-6, with D hard to call. Between the trimmed V and J ends, which lost 2 bases and 14 bases, there was a span of 25 bases. In germline, CDR1 is GTSNPN, CDR2 SVGIG (reference sequence). The CDR3 is 16 residues long. CDR3 nucleotide sequence: TGTGCCTGGAGTTACGAACCCGAGGCATCCCCTTCTTCCCTCCACTTT. This gives the protein CAWSYEPEASPSSLHF.

J is TRBJ2-7 and V is TRBV5-1; 9 positions agree with TRBD2. The CDR3 consists of 15 residues. The junction had 3 bases not matched to a gene; V was cut back by 1 base and J by 1 base. Germline V gene sequence: CDR1 SGHRS, CDR2 YFSETQ. DNA of the CDR3: TGCGCCAGCAGCTTGTTAGCGGGGGCATCCTACGAGCAGTACTTC. It encodes CASSLLAGASYEQYF.

This clone was seen just once. The chain joins TRBV5-6 to TRBJ1-1; D gene uncertain. Trimming stripped 2 bases from V and 0 bases from J, with 8 bases between. Germline loops: CDR1 SGHDT, CDR2 YYEEEE. CDR3 length: 14 amino acids. The CDR3 loop reads CASSFGYLNTEAFF. CDR3 sequence (DNA): TGTGCCAGCAGCTTTGGTTACTTGAACACTGAAGCTTTCTTT.

The sample holds a few counts of this clone. The rearrangement uses TRBV5-4 and TRBJ2-7; the D gene is possibly TRBD1 (6 bases). Trimming took 0 bases from V and 5 from J, leaving 12 bases between them. The CDR3 spans 14 residues. Germline V CDR1 and CDR2: SGHNT, YYREEE (reference sequence). DNA of the CDR3: TGTGCCAGCAGCTTGGATACCCGGACAGACGAGCAGTACTTC. Translated: CASSLDTRTDEQYF.

V and J are TRBV4-2 and TRBJ2-7, with D possibly being TRBD1 (6 bases). From germline, CDR1 is LGHNA and CDR2 YNFKEQ. Trimming shortened V by 3 bases and J by 6 bases, and 18 bases separated the two germline ends. The CDR3 spans 15 residues. CDR3 DNA: TGTGCCAGCAGCCAGGCACAGGGCTCTGGACTCGAGCAGTACTTC. Its protein is CASSQAQGSGLEQYF.

About this clone: Other DNA sequences from this sample encode an identical CDR3 as well. The rearrangement joins TRBV5-1 to TRBJ2-7; 9 bases agree with TRBD1. The V and J ends lost 4 bases and 4 bases, in that order; junction bases with no gene match: 6. The CDR3 has 14 amino acids. Germline V gene data show CDR1 as SGHRS and CDR2 as YFSETQ. CDR3 region: CASSGGQGGYEQYF. The CDR3 coding sequence is TGCGCCAGCAGCGGGGGACAGGGTGGGTACGAGCAGTACTTC.

This clone was counted once. V gene TRBV7-2 combines with J gene TRBJ1-2; 8 nucleotides agree with TRBD1. V dropped 5 bases and J dropped 4; count of bases not matched to a gene: 3. The CDR3 covers 13 residues. Germline CDR1 reads SGHTA; CDR2 reads FQGNSA. The CDR3 sequence is CASSGQGSYGYTF. CDR3 nucleotide sequence: TGTGCCAGCAGCGGACAGGGATCCTATGGCTACACCTTC.

The CDR3: CASSPGTGIVETQYF. In DNA, the CDR3 is TGTGCCAGCAGCCCCGGGACAGGGATTGTTGAGACCCAGTACTTC. The chain employs TRBV7-3 and TRBJ2-5, with 9 bases aligning to TRBD1. Per germline, CDR1 SGHTA and CDR2 FQGTGA. This CDR3 contains 15 residues. The ends lost 5 bases at V and 5 bases at J; junction bases unmatched: 9.

J is TRBJ2-7 and V is TRBV14; D call uncertain. The V and J ends lost 5 bases and 7 bases respectively, with 15 bases between them. Germline-derived CDR1 and CDR2 are SGHDN and FVKESK. The CDR3 sequence is 13 residues long. CDR3 in amino acids: CASSSRYRGEQYF. The CDR3 DNA follows: TGTGCCAGCAGCTCAAGATATAGAGGTGAGCAGTACTTC.

The V gene is TRBV4-3, the J gene TRBJ2-3; no clear D. Trimming removed 0 bases at V and 2 bases at J, with 9 bases between. The CDR3 is made up of 15 amino acids. The V gene's germline CDR1 is LGHNA and CDR2 YSLEER. CDR3 in amino acids: CASSQDADFTDTQYF. Here the CDR3 DNA reads TGCGCCAGCAGCCAAGATGCGGATTTCACAGATACGCAGTATTTT.